This T cell receptor beta chain was identified during a study of pediatric ulcerative colitis. The study's findings and limits: Total lymphocyte DNA, not sorted subsets, was the template. A couple of patients had blood samples with substantially reduced template counts.

Data came from immunoSEQ multiplex PCR; TCRdb stores just in-frame clones and leaves some out. The sample has around 10,000 clones; over 80% are singletons. The diagnostic colonoscopy in ulcerative colitis patients preceded any immunosuppressive treatment. Remarks on this clone: Antigen specificity is unknown.

The V end was cut by 2 bases, the J end by 3 bases, with 9 bases between. CDR3 length: 13 amino acids. Per the germline V gene, CDR1 is SGDLS and CDR2 is YYNGEE. The V gene is TRBV9, the J gene TRBJ2-7, with D perhaps TRBD2 (5 bases). The TCR originated in a girl aged 5 to 17 with moderate ulcerative colitis. The specimen sequenced was blood. CDR3 in DNA: TGTGCCAGCAGCGTGGACGGGAACTACGAGCAGTACTTC. Translation gives CASSVDGNYEQYF.